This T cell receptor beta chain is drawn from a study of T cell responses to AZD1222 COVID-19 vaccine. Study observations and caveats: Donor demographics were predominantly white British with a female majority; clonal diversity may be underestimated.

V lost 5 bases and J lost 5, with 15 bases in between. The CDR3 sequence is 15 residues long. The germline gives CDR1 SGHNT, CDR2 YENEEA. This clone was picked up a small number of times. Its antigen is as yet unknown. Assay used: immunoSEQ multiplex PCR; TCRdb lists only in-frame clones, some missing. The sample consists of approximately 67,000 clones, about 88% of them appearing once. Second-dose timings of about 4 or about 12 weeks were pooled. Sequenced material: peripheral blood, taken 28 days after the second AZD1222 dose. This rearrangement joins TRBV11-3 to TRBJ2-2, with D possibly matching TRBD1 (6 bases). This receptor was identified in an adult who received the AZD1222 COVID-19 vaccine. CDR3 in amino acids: CASSPRSQGTGELFF. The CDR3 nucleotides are TGTGCCAGCAGCCCACGGAGTCAGGGGACCGGGGAGCTGTTTTTT.